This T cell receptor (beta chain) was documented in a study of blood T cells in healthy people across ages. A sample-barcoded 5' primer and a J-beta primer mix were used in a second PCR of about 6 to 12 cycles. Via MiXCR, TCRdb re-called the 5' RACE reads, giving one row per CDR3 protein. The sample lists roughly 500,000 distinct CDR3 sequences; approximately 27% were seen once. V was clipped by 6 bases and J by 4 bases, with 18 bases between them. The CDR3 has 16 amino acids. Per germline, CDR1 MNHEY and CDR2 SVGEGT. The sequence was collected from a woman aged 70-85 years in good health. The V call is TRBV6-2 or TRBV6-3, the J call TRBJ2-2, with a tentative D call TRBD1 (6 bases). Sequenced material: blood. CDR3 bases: TGTGCCAGCAGCGCCACAATCGGGACACCCACCGGGGAGCTGTTTTTT. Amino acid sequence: CASSATIGTPTGELFF.